This paragraph reports one TCR beta chain. This specimen belongs to a study of blood T cell repertoires in COVID-19. Clones were sequenced by immunoSEQ multiplex PCR, and TCRdb holds only the in-frame ones, with some missing. The table includes about 200,000 clones, around 80% detected once. The sequence derives from a woman in her sixties or seventies with acute or convalescent COVID-19. The sequenced material came from peripheral blood.

CDR3 loop: CASSLVASGNTGELFF. Here the CDR3 DNA reads TGCGCCAGCAGCTTGGTGGCTAGCGGGAACACCGGGGAGCTGTTTTTT. The V gene is TRBV5-1, the J gene TRBJ2-2, with 7 bases identical to TRBD2. J gave up 1 base and V 0 bases, and 3 bases lay outside the gene matches. This CDR3 has 16 residues. Germline lookup yields CDR1 SGHRS and CDR2 YFSETQ.